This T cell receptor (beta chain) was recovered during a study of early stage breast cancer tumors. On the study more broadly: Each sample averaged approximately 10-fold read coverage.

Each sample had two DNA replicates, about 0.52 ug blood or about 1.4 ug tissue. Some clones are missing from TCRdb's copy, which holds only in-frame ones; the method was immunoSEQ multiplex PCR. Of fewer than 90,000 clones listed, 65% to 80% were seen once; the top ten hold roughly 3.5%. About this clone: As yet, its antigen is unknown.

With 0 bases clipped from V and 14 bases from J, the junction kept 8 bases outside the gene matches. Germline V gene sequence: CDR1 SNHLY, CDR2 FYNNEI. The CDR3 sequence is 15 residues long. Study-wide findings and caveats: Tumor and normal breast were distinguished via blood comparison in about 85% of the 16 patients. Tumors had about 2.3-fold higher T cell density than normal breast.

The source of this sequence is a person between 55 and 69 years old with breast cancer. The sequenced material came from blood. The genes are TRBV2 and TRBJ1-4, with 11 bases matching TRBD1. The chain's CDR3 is CASSEALRWDRGLFF. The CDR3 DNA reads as TGTGCCAGCAGTGAAGCGCTTCGGTGGGACAGGGGGCTGTTTTTT. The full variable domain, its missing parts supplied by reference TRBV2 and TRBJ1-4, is EPEVTQTPSHQVTQMGQEVILRCVPISNHLYFYWYRQILGQKVEFLVSFYNNEISEKSEIFDDQFSVERPDGSNFTLKIRSTKLEDSAMYFCASSEALRWDRGLFFGSGTQLSVL.